A selection of T cell receptor beta chains follows, all from one sample in a study of patients and donors after allogeneic stem cell transplantation. TCRdb analysed the RT-PCR reads with MiXCR anew, one entry per CDR3 protein. This sample has tens of thousands of distinct CDR3 sequences, with around 46% found just once. Specimen: blood, either unsorted or a sorted T cell fraction (not recorded which). These receptors all come from a human donor who was either an allogeneic HSCT recipient or a stem cell or donor lymphocyte infusion donor (not recorded which). It is not recorded whose cells these are; they may come from a transplant donor. CDR3s include the opening cysteine and the closing phenylalanine or tryptophan. A D gene is named only where the DNA matches it firmly. Some rows mark clone size as missing; the rest say once, few, many or name a class of expanded clone.

v_gene: TRBV28; abundance: once; j_gene: TRBJ1-1; d_gene: -; CDR3nt: TGTGCCACCACGAGAGTGGGCGAAGCTTTCTTT; CDR3aa: CATTRVGEAFF
v_gene: TRBV5-1; abundance: -; j_gene: TRBJ1-4; d_gene: -; CDR3nt: TGCGCCAGCAGCAGGGACGGAGATGAAAAACTGTTTTTT; CDR3aa: CASSRDGDEKLFF
v_gene: TRBV29-1; abundance: few; j_gene: TRBJ2-3; d_gene: -; CDR3nt: TGCAGCGTTTCCTCTGACCCAGATACGCAGTATTTT; CDR3aa: CSVSSDPDTQYF
v_gene: TRBV20-1; abundance: -; j_gene: TRBJ2-3; d_gene: -; CDR3nt: TGCAGAGCTAGACCCGGAGCCCCAGATACGCAGTATTTT; CDR3aa: CRARPGAPDTQYF
v_gene: TRBV12-3/TRBV12-4; abundance: -; j_gene: TRBJ2-1; d_gene: -; CDR3nt: TGTGCCAGCAACCCCACATCCAGGTTAGACAATGAGCAGTTCTTC; CDR3aa: CASNPTSRLDNEQFF
v_gene: TRBV28; abundance: few; j_gene: TRBJ1-5; d_gene: -; CDR3nt: TGTGCCAGCAGTTTTGTGGATTCAGGGCCCCAGCATTTT; CDR3aa: CASSFVDSGPQHF
v_gene: TRBV18; abundance: -; j_gene: TRBJ2-7; d_gene: -; CDR3nt: TGTGCCAGCTCAACCACCCCATACGAGCAGTACTTC; CDR3aa: CASSTTPYEQYF
v_gene: TRBV28; abundance: few; j_gene: TRBJ1-3; d_gene: -; CDR3nt: TGTGCCAGCAGTCCGGGGGGGGCTGGAAACACCATATATTTT; CDR3aa: CASSPGGAGNTIYF
v_gene: TRBV29-1; abundance: -; j_gene: TRBJ2-1; d_gene: -; CDR3nt: TGCAGCGTTGTCGAGCAGTATTACAATGAGCAGTTCTTC; CDR3aa: CSVVEQYYNEQFF
v_gene: TRBV19; abundance: few; j_gene: TRBJ1-2; d_gene: -; CDR3nt: TGTGCCAGTAAACGAACATTAGGGAGCAACTATGGCTACACCTTC; CDR3aa: CASKRTLGSNYGYTF
v_gene: TRBV6-1; abundance: -; j_gene: TRBJ1-5; d_gene: TRBD1; CDR3nt: TGTGCCAGCAGCGAGAATACAGGGGGGAATCAGCCCCAGCATTTT; CDR3aa: CASSENTGGNQPQHF
v_gene: TRBV7-2; abundance: -; j_gene: TRBJ1-4; d_gene: TRBD1; CDR3nt: TGTGCCAGCAGCTCTCGACAGGGGCGAAATGAAAAACTGTTTTTT; CDR3aa: CASSSRQGRNEKLFF
v_gene: TRBV20-1; abundance: few; j_gene: TRBJ1-1; d_gene: -; CDR3nt: TGCAGTGCCCCCGGGGATCAGCCCACTGAAGCTTTCTTT; CDR3aa: CSAPGDQPTEAFF
v_gene: TRBV7-8; abundance: -; j_gene: TRBJ1-4; d_gene: -; CDR3nt: TGTGCCAGCAGCGCCGAGGCTAGATCGGAAAAACTGTTTTTT; CDR3aa: CASSAEARSEKLFF
v_gene: TRBV10-3; abundance: few; j_gene: TRBJ1-1; d_gene: -; CDR3nt: TGTGCCATCAGTATACCGGGCAGCCATGAAGCTTTCTTT; CDR3aa: CAISIPGSHEAFF
v_gene: TRBV12-3/TRBV12-4; abundance: -; j_gene: TRBJ1-5; d_gene: -; CDR3nt: TGTGCCAGCAGTTTCACGGGGGGCAATCAGCCCCAGCATTTT; CDR3aa: CASSFTGGNQPQHF
v_gene: TRBV25-1; abundance: -; j_gene: TRBJ1-6; d_gene: -; CDR3nt: TGTGCCAGCAGTGTTGACATTGGCTCCTATAATTCACCCCTCCACTTT; CDR3aa: CASSVDIGSYNSPLHF
v_gene: TRBV6-2/TRBV6-3; abundance: -; j_gene: TRBJ1-1; d_gene: -; CDR3nt: TGTGCCAGCACCCACCAGAAGGTGAACACTGAAGCTTTCTTT; CDR3aa: CASTHQKVNTEAFF
v_gene: TRBV4-3; abundance: few; j_gene: TRBJ1-2; d_gene: -; CDR3nt: TGCGCCAGCAGCCAAGATAGAGCAGGGAGACTTGGCTACACCTTC; CDR3aa: CASSQDRAGRLGYTF
v_gene: TRBV6-2/TRBV6-3; abundance: once; j_gene: TRBJ2-1; d_gene: TRBD1; CDR3nt: TGTGCCAGCAGCCTACAGTGGGGACAGCCCTACAATGAGCAGTTCTTC; CDR3aa: CASSLQWGQPYNEQFF
v_gene: TRBV27; abundance: few; j_gene: TRBJ1-4; d_gene: TRBD1; CDR3nt: TGTGCCAGCAGTTTCGACAGGGGAACTAATGAAAAACTGTTTTTT; CDR3aa: CASSFDRGTNEKLFF
v_gene: TRBV7-2; abundance: -; j_gene: TRBJ1-1; d_gene: -; CDR3nt: TGTGCCAGCAGCCCCCAGACAGGAGGCAGCACTGAAGCTTTCTTT; CDR3aa: CASSPQTGGSTEAFF
v_gene: TRBV5-1; abundance: few; j_gene: TRBJ1-1; d_gene: -; CDR3nt: TGCGCCAGCAGCTTGAAGGAGGGGACCACTGAAGCTTTCTTT; CDR3aa: CASSLKEGTTEAFF
v_gene: TRBV21-1; abundance: -; j_gene: TRBJ1-3; d_gene: -; CDR3nt: TGTGAAACAGGGGGCTCTGGAAACACCATATATTTT; CDR3aa: CETGGSGNTIYF
v_gene: TRBV27; abundance: -; j_gene: TRBJ1-5; d_gene: -; CDR3nt: TGTGCCAGCAGTTTATCCCCAGGGTATAGCAATCAGCCCCAGCATTTT; CDR3aa: CASSLSPGYSNQPQHF
v_gene: TRBV13; abundance: -; j_gene: TRBJ2-3; d_gene: -; CDR3nt: TGTGCCAGCAGCCCCGGTTGGGGGATAAGCACAGATACGCAGTATTTT; CDR3aa: CASSPGWGISTDTQYF
v_gene: TRBV29-1; abundance: once; j_gene: TRBJ2-7; d_gene: -; CDR3nt: TGCAGCGTTGAAGATGGTGAAGAGGGCGACTCCTACGAGCAGTACTTC; CDR3aa: CSVEDGEEGDSYEQYF
v_gene: TRBV13; abundance: -; j_gene: TRBJ1-3; d_gene: -; CDR3nt: TGTGCCAGCAGCCCCGGGTCGTGGGGGAACACCATATATTTT; CDR3aa: CASSPGSWGNTIYF
v_gene: TRBV6-5; abundance: once; j_gene: TRBJ1-6; d_gene: -; CDR3nt: TGTGCCAGCAAAACTTCCGGGACACTCCATAATTCACCCCTCCACTTT; CDR3aa: CASKTSGTLHNSPLHF
v_gene: TRBV7-6; abundance: -; j_gene: TRBJ1-5; d_gene: TRBD1; CDR3nt: TGTGCCAGGAGGGGGACAGCTAATAATCAGCCCCAGCATTTT; CDR3aa: CARRGTANNQPQHF
v_gene: TRBV7-9; abundance: few; j_gene: TRBJ1-1; d_gene: -; CDR3nt: TGTGCCAGCAGCTTTGGACAGCCTGAAGCTTTCTTT; CDR3aa: CASSFGQPEAFF
v_gene: TRBV4-3; abundance: -; j_gene: TRBJ1-6; d_gene: -; CDR3nt: TGCGCCAGCAGCCAGGGGGTCACGGGGACGAGTTCACCCCTCCACTTT; CDR3aa: CASSQGVTGTSSPLHF
v_gene: TRBV28; abundance: -; j_gene: TRBJ2-1; d_gene: TRBD2; CDR3nt: TGTGCCAGCAGTTCTGGGGGGGGACCCTACAATGAGCAGTTCTTC; CDR3aa: CASSSGGGPYNEQFF
v_gene: TRBV28; abundance: -; j_gene: TRBJ1-2; d_gene: -; CDR3nt: TGTGCCAGCAGGGGCCAGACAGATTATGGCTACACCTTC; CDR3aa: CASRGQTDYGYTF
v_gene: TRBV11-2; abundance: few; j_gene: TRBJ1-1; d_gene: -; CDR3nt: TGTGCCAGCAGCTTAGTGAGGGAGGAAGCTTTCTTT; CDR3aa: CASSLVREEAFF
v_gene: TRBV29-1; abundance: few; j_gene: TRBJ1-2; d_gene: -; CDR3nt: TGCAGCGTGATGGGACACAGCTCAGACTACACCTTC; CDR3aa: CSVMGHSSDYTF
v_gene: TRBV4-3; abundance: -; j_gene: TRBJ1-5; d_gene: -; CDR3nt: TGCGCCAGCAGCCAAGAACAGGGTCAAAGTCAGCCCCAGCATTTT; CDR3aa: CASSQEQGQSQPQHF
v_gene: TRBV6-2/TRBV6-3; abundance: -; j_gene: TRBJ1-5; d_gene: -; CDR3nt: TGTGCCAGCAGTTATGGCCGGAATCAGCCCCAGCATTTT; CDR3aa: CASSYGRNQPQHF
v_gene: TRBV6-2/TRBV6-3; abundance: few; j_gene: TRBJ1-1; d_gene: -; CDR3nt: TGTGCCAGCAGTTCCTCTGTCGACAGAATGAACACTGAAGCTTTCTTT; CDR3aa: CASSSSVDRMNTEAFF
v_gene: TRBV4-2; abundance: -; j_gene: TRBJ2-1; d_gene: TRBD2; CDR3nt: TGTGCCAGCAGCCAAGGTCAGCGGGAGGGCCGGGAGCAGTTCTTC; CDR3aa: CASSQGQREGREQFF
v_gene: TRBV20-1; abundance: -; j_gene: TRBJ1-1; d_gene: -; CDR3nt: TGCATTAGTCCCCCGAGGGACACTGAAGCTTTCTTT; CDR3aa: CISPPRDTEAFF
v_gene: TRBV29-1; abundance: few; j_gene: TRBJ1-4; d_gene: -; CDR3nt: TGCAGCGTTTTAAATGGGATGAGGGACGAAAAACTGTTTTTT; CDR3aa: CSVLNGMRDEKLFF
v_gene: TRBV7-9; abundance: -; j_gene: TRBJ1-1; d_gene: -; CDR3nt: TGTGCCAGCAGCGAATTGGGGGCTTTCTTT; CDR3aa: CASSELGAFF
v_gene: TRBV10-3; abundance: many; j_gene: TRBJ1-1; d_gene: -; CDR3nt: TGTGCCATCAGTGAGTCGCTGTTCTCGAACACTGAAGCTTTCTTT; CDR3aa: CAISESLFSNTEAFF
v_gene: TRBV4-1; abundance: -; j_gene: TRBJ1-2; d_gene: -; CDR3nt: TGCGCCAGCAGCCAAGATCCCAAACTGTTATATGGCTACACCTTC; CDR3aa: CASSQDPKLLYGYTF
v_gene: TRBV4-3; abundance: few; j_gene: TRBJ1-1; d_gene: -; CDR3nt: TGCGCCAGCAGCCAAGCCTACCGCCTTGGGACTGAAGCTTTCTTT; CDR3aa: CASSQAYRLGTEAFF
v_gene: TRBV28; abundance: -; j_gene: TRBJ1-3; d_gene: TRBD1; CDR3nt: TGTGCCAGCAGTTTTCTGTCGGGACAGTGGGGAAACACCATATATTTT; CDR3aa: CASSFLSGQWGNTIYF
v_gene: TRBV10-3; abundance: -; j_gene: TRBJ1-2; d_gene: TRBD1; CDR3nt: TGTGCCATCACCGACCTACGACGACAGGGGTATGGCTACACCTTC; CDR3aa: CAITDLRRQGYGYTF
v_gene: TRBV4-2; abundance: -; j_gene: TRBJ2-1; d_gene: -; CDR3nt: TGTGCCAGCAGCCCTCGACAGAACGGTGAGCAGTTCTTC; CDR3aa: CASSPRQNGEQFF
v_gene: TRBV28; abundance: -; j_gene: TRBJ1-6; d_gene: -; CDR3nt: TGTGCCAGCAGTTTAGATCCGGAGTATAATTCACCCCTCCACTTT; CDR3aa: CASSLDPEYNSPLHF
v_gene: TRBV6-5; abundance: few; j_gene: TRBJ1-1; d_gene: -; CDR3nt: TGTGCCAGCAGTAAACAAGGGCCGAACACTGAAGCTTTCTTT; CDR3aa: CASSKQGPNTEAFF
v_gene: TRBV10-3; abundance: -; j_gene: TRBJ1-1; d_gene: TRBD1; CDR3nt: TGTGCCACCCGACAGGGGTCGAACACTGAAGCTTTCTTT; CDR3aa: CATRQGSNTEAFF
v_gene: TRBV7-9; abundance: -; j_gene: TRBJ2-7; d_gene: TRBD2; CDR3nt: TGTGCCAGCGCATCCGCGGGGCTAGCGGAATACGAGCAGTACTTC; CDR3aa: CASASAGLAEYEQYF
v_gene: TRBV20-1; abundance: -; j_gene: TRBJ2-6; d_gene: -; CDR3nt: TGCAGTGCTAGAGATCGGCAGGCCCCCTCCGGGGCCAACGTCCTGACTTTC; CDR3aa: CSARDRQAPSGANVLTF
v_gene: TRBV28; abundance: -; j_gene: TRBJ1-6; d_gene: -; CDR3nt: TGTGCCAGCAGCCTCGATCGGGCCAAGGGCCGCTCCTATAATTCACCCCTCCACTTT; CDR3aa: CASSLDRAKGRSYNSPLHF
v_gene: TRBV21-1; abundance: few; j_gene: TRBJ1-2; d_gene: -; CDR3nt: TGTGCCAGCAGCAAACTGACATGGCACACTCGGTTCGGTGGCTACACCTTC; CDR3aa: CASSKLTWHTRFGGYTF
v_gene: TRBV27; abundance: -; j_gene: TRBJ1-5; d_gene: -; CDR3nt: TGTGCCAGCAGTTTATCGGTTCTCGGGCCCCAGCATTTT; CDR3aa: CASSLSVLGPQHF
v_gene: TRBV7-3; abundance: -; j_gene: TRBJ1-4; d_gene: -; CDR3nt: TGTGCCAGCAGCCCCAACCACGGGGAAAAACTGTTTTTT; CDR3aa: CASSPNHGEKLFF